Below, 10 T cell receptor beta chains from the same sample are listed, as sequenced in a study of human T cells and chemical hapten exposure. TCRdb reprocessed the RACE reads with MiXCR, giving one entry per CDR3 protein. In the table there are 150,000 to 200,000 distinct CDR3 sequences, roughly 15% of which are singletons. Time point described: patch test 1, 2 weeks after DPC sensitization. Treatment here: therapeutic diphenylcyclopropenone sensitization with weekly scalp DPC. The sequenced sample was whole blood, obtained in connection with sensitization to the hapten diphenylcyclopropenone (DPC). Receptor source: a woman aged 25 to 39 with alopecia areata. Some clones in this sample may be carry-over from other donors' samples.

V gene TRBV9 combines with J gene TRBJ2-3; 10 bases align to TRBD1. Trimming removed 4 bases from V and 2 bases from J; junction bases left unmatched: 7. Germline V gene sequence: CDR1 SGDLS, CDR2 YYNGEE. There are 16 residues in the CDR3. In DNA form, the CDR3 reads TGTGCCAGCAGCCCCAGGACAGGGGGGACCACAGATACGCAGTATTTT. It encodes CASSPRTGGTTDTQYF.

This clonotype showed up just a few times. The chain carries TRBV3-1 and TRBJ2-1; TRBD2 agrees at 7 bases. V gave up 2 bases and J gave up 4 bases; unmatched junction bases: 5. Germline V CDR1 and CDR2: LGHDT, YNNKEL (reference sequence). The CDR3 totals 15 residues. For the CDR3, the DNA is TGTGCCAGCAGCCAAACAAGCGGGGTGTACAATGAGCAGTTCTTC. Protein: CASSQTSGVYNEQFF.

The CDR3 loop is CASTNRDTQYF. DNA for the CDR3: TGTGCCAGCACCAACCGGGATACGCAGTATTTT. This chain connects TRBV7-9 to TRBJ2-3; no reliable D call. CDR3 length: 11 residues. CDR1 and CDR2 (germline): SEHNR, FQNEAQ (reference sequence). V was trimmed by 7 bases and J by 6 bases, leaving 8 bases between them.

The table lists this clonotype with a few counts. The CDR3 is CASSVASSLFATNEQFF. CDR3 nucleotides: TGTGCCAGCAGCGTAGCTTCTAGCCTCTTCGCTACAAATGAGCAGTTCTTC. The chain combines TRBV9 with TRBJ2-1; D possibly corresponds to TRBD2 (5 bases). V was trimmed by 0 bases and J by 7 bases, leaving 20 bases between them. Germline V CDR1 and CDR2: SGDLS, YYNGEE. This CDR3 is 17 amino acids long.

This clonotype was picked up many times. The J gene is TRBJ2-3, the V gene TRBV24-1, with D perhaps matching TRBD1 (6 bases). CDR3 length: 14 amino acids. The V end was cut by 4 bases, the J end by 3 bases, with 10 bases between. CDR1 KGHDR and CDR2 SFDVKD come from the germline V gene. The CDR3 reads CATSDIQGTDTQYF. In DNA form, the CDR3 reads TGTGCCACCAGTGACATCCAGGGGACAGATACGCAGTATTTT.

V gene TRBV4-2 combines with J gene TRBJ2-1; 13 positions match TRBD2. The CDR3 length is 22 residues. The germline V gene encodes CDR1 LGHNA and CDR2 YNFKEQ. After removal of 1 base from V and 0 bases from J, the junction contained 15 bases not matched to a gene. In DNA, the CDR3 is TGTGCCAGCAGCCAAGTCTGGGGGCTGACTAGCGGGAGGCAAAGCTCCTACAATGAGCAGTTCTTC. Translation gives CASSQVWGLTSGRQSSYNEQFF.

The V call is TRBV7-9, the J call TRBJ2-5; perhaps TRBD2 as D (5 bases). This CDR3 is built from 14 residues. Germline loops: CDR1 SEHNR, CDR2 FQNEAQ (reference sequence). Trimming removed 1 base from V and 5 bases from J, with 11 bases in between. In nucleotides, the CDR3 is TGTGCCAGCAGCTTAGTGCCCTCGGGGGAGACCCAGTACTTC. Its protein is CASSLVPSGETQYF. Full variable domain (outside the CDR3, taken from reference TRBV7-9 and TRBJ2-5): DTGVSQNPRHKITKRGQNVTFRCDPISEHNRLYWYRQTLGQGPEFLTYFQNEAQLEKSRLLSDRFSAERPKGSFSTLEIQRTEQGDSAMYLCASSLVPSGETQYFGPGTRLLVL.

The chain uses TRBV28 and TRBJ1-1, with D tentatively TRBD1 (6 bases). Trimming took off 7 bases at V and 1 base at J, with 10 bases between the two ends. This CDR3 has 13 residues. CDR1 is MDHEN, CDR2 SYDVKM, per germline. CDR3 nucleotide sequence: TGTGCCAGCAAGGGGGGGACGAACACTGAAGCTTTCTTT. Protein sequence: CASKGGTNTEAFF.

This chain links TRBV7-9 with TRBJ2-7; D may be TRBD1 or TRBD2 (5 bases each). With 5 bases removed from V and 3 bases from J, the gap between germline ends came to 11 bases. CDR1 is SEHNR and CDR2 is FQNEAQ in the germline V gene (reference sequence). This CDR3 spans 13 amino acids. The CDR3 bases are TGTGCCAGCAGCCCGGGACGGGACTACGAGCAGTACTTC. It encodes CASSPGRDYEQYF.

This chain uses TRBV28 with TRBJ1-6; maybe TRBD1 (5 bases). This CDR3 is built from 16 residues. The germline gives CDR1 MDHEN, CDR2 SYDVKM. Trimming removed 2 bases at V and 7 bases at J, with 15 bases between. This CDR3 reads CASSLRLGPGNSPLHF. DNA of the CDR3: TGTGCCAGCAGTTTACGTCTGGGGCCGGGCAATTCACCCCTCCACTTT. The variable domain in full, completed from reference TRBV28 and TRBJ1-6, reads DVKVTQSSRYLVKRTGEKVFLECVQDMDHENMFWYRQDPGLGLRLIYFSYDVKMKEKGDIPEGYSVSREKKERFSLILESASTNQTSMYLCASSLRLGPGNSPLHFGNGTRLTVT.